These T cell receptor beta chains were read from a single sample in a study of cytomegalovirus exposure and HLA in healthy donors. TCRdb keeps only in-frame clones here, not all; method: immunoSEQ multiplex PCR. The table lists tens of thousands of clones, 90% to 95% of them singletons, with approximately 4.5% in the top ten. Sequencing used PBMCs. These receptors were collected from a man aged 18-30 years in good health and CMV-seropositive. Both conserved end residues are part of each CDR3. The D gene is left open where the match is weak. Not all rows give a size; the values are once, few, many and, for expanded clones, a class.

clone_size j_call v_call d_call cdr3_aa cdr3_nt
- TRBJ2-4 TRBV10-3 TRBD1 CAISETGGAGVIQYF TGTGCCATCAGTGAGACAGGGGGCGCGGGTGTGATTCAGTACTTC
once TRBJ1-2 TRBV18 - CASSPGSYGYTF TGTGCCAGCTCACCTGGCTCCTATGGCTACACCTTC
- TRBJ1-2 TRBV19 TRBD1 CASKDRGGYGYTF TGTGCCAGTAAGGACAGGGGGGGCTATGGCTACACCTTC
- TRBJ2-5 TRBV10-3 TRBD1 CAISAGQGVRETQYF TGTGCCATCAGTGCTGGACAGGGGGTACGAGAGACCCAGTACTTC
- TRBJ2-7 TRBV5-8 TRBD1 CASSIRQGDEQYF TGTGCCAGCAGCATCCGACAGGGGGACGAGCAGTACTTC
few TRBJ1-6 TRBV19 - CASSGGRSPLHF TGTGCCAGTTCGGGTGGGAGGTCACCCCTCCACTTT
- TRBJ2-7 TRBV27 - CASSKRQPGYEQYF TGTGCCAGCAGTAAACGACAGCCAGGGTACGAGCAGTACTTC
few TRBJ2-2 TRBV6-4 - CASSDEGGSTGELFF TGTGCCAGCAGTGACGAGGGTGGCTCCACCGGGGAGCTGTTTTTT
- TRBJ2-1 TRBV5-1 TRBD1 CASSPEGTGPSFF TGCGCCAGCAGCCCGGAGGGGACAGGGCCATCGTTCTTC
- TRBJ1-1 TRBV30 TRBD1 CAWSRGTGWTNTEAFF TGTGCCTGGAGTCGGGGGACAGGGTGGACGAACACTGAAGCTTTCTTT
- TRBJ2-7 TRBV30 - CAWSSEGHPTLYEQYF TGTGCCTGGAGCTCCGAGGGACATCCAACGCTCTACGAGCAGTACTTC
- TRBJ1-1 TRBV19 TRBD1 CASSLDRGATEAFF TGTGCCAGTAGTCTCGACAGGGGTGCTACTGAAGCTTTCTTT
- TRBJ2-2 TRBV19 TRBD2 CASSVNRDYRSAGELFF TGTGCCAGTAGTGTTAACCGGGACTACCGTTCTGCCGGGGAGCTGTTTTTT
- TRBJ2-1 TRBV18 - CASSPSNPNEQFF TGTGCCAGCTCACCGAGCAACCCTAATGAGCAGTTCTTC
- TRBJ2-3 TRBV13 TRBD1 CASSNRDRGRTDTQYF TGTGCCAGCAGCAACCGGGACAGGGGGCGTACAGATACGCAGTATTTT
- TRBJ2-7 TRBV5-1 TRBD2 CASSLAGLAGRGYEQYF TGCGCCAGCAGCTTGGCCGGACTAGCGGGCCGCGGCTACGAGCAGTACTTC
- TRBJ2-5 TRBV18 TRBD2 CASSATSGGQETQYF TGTGCCAGCTCAGCGACTAGCGGGGGACAAGAGACCCAGTACTTC
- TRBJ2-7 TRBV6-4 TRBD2 CASSDKSPVAGHYEQYF TGTGCCAGCAGTGATAAATCTCCGGTAGCGGGCCACTACGAGCAGTACTTC
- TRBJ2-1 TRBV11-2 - CASRLSYNEQFF TGTGCCAGCAGACTTTCCTACAATGAGCAGTTCTTC
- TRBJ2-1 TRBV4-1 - CASSQDPPAGRGTYNEQFF TGCGCCAGCAGCCAAGACCCCCCTGCTGGTCGGGGAACCTACAATGAGCAGTTCTTC
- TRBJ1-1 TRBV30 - CAWRGPGLMNTEAFF TGTGCCTGGAGAGGCCCAGGGCTCATGAACACTGAAGCTTTCTTT
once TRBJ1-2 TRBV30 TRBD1 CAWSEGQGTYGYTF TGTGCCTGGAGCGAGGGACAGGGGACCTATGGCTACACCTTC
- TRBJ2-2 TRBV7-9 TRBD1 CASSLGGTAITGELFF TGTGCCAGCAGCTTAGGGGGGACAGCAATCACCGGGGAGCTGTTTTTT
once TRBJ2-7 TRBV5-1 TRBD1 CASSLAGTGTPSSYEQYF TGCGCCAGCAGCTTAGCCGGGACAGGGACTCCGTCCTCCTACGAGCAGTACTTC
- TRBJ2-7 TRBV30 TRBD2 CAWSVHLAGGLPYEQYF TGTGCCTGGAGTGTACATCTAGCGGGAGGGCTACCCTACGAGCAGTACTTC
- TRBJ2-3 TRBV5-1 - CASHRPRTDTQYF TGCGCCAGCCACCGCCCCAGGACAGATACGCAGTATTTT
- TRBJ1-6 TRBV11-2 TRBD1 CASSAGQGSSSPLHF TGTGCCAGCAGCGCAGGACAGGGCTCGAGTTCACCCCTCCACTTT
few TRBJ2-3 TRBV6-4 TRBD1 CASSDGTDTDTQYF TGTGCCAGCAGTGACGGGACAGACACAGATACGCAGTATTTT
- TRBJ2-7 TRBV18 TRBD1 CASSTGTGSYEQYF TGTGCCAGCTCAACCGGGACAGGCTCCTACGAGCAGTACTTC
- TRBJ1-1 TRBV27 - CASSLSRVAEAFF TGTGCCAGCAGTTTATCGCGGGTTGCTGAAGCTTTCTTT
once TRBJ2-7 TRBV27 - CASRFQGSYEQYF TGTGCCAGCCGCTTTCAGGGGAGCTACGAGCAGTACTTC
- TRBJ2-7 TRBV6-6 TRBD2 CASSPLAGLYEQYF TGTGCCAGCAGTCCTCTAGCGGGGCTTTACGAGCAGTACTTC
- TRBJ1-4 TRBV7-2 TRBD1 CASSLGQSLRELFF TGTGCCAGCAGCCTGGGACAGTCCCTGAGGGAACTGTTTTTT
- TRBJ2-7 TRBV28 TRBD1 CASRIDREVSNEQYF TGTGCCAGCAGGATCGACAGGGAAGTTTCCAACGAGCAGTACTTC
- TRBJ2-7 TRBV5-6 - CASSLGLGGVGSYEQYF TGTGCCAGCAGCTTGGGCCTCGGGGGAGTTGGTTCCTACGAGCAGTACTTC
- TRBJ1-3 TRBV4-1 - CASSHLGGDGNTIYF TGCGCCAGCAGCCATTTAGGAGGGGACGGAAACACCATATATTTT
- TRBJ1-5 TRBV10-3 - CAISEGPRDAQPQHF TGTGCCATCAGTGAGGGGCCGCGGGATGCTCAGCCCCAGCATTTT
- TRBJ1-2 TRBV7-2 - CASSFKHRMDYGYTF TGTGCCAGCAGCTTCAAGCACAGGATGGACTATGGCTACACCTTC
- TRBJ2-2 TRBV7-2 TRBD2 CASSLARLAGGPRTGELFF TGTGCCAGCAGCTTAGCCCGACTAGCGGGGGGGCCGAGGACCGGGGAGCTGTTTTTT
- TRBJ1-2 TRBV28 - CASNTGQPSYGYTF TGTGCCAGCAACACCGGACAGCCATCCTATGGCTACACCTTC
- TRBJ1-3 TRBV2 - CASSVETPGNTIYF TGTGCCAGCAGTGTGGAGACTCCTGGAAACACCATATATTTT
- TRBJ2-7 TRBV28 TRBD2 CASSSLGGREYEQYF TGTGCCAGCAGTTCCTTGGGCGGGAGGGAATACGAGCAGTACTTC
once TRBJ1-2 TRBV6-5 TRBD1 CASRTSGTVVYGYTF TGTGCCAGCAGGACTTCCGGGACAGTAGTTTATGGCTACACCTTC
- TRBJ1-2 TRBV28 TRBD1 CASSLTGQNYGYTF TGTGCCAGCAGTTTAACGGGACAGAACTATGGCTACACCTTC
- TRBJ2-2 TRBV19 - CASTVRVDTGELFF TGTGCCAGTACGGTCAGGGTCGACACCGGGGAGCTGTTTTTT
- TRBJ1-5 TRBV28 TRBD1 CASRKTDRANQPQHF TGTGCCAGCAGAAAAACCGACAGGGCAAATCAGCCCCAGCATTTT
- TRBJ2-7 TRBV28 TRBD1 CASSSGTGHSYEQYF TGTGCCAGCAGTTCCGGGACAGGGCACTCCTACGAGCAGTACTTC
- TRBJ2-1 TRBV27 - CASSLSGGNEQFF TGTGCCAGCAGTTTATCAGGAGGTAATGAGCAGTTCTTC
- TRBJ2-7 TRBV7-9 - CASSYRVYEQYF TGTGCCAGCAGCTACAGGGTTTACGAGCAGTACTTC
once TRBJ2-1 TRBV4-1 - CASSQGAGSNEQFF TGCGCCAGCAGCCAAGGGGCGGGTAGCAATGAGCAGTTCTTC
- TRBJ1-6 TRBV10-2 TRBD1 CASSDPTGGSSYNSPLHF TGCGCCAGCAGTGACCCGACAGGGGGTAGCTCCTATAATTCACCCCTCCACTTT
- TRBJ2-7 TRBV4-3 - CASSQHPGYEQYF TGCGCCAGCAGCCAACACCCAGGCTACGAGCAGTACTTC
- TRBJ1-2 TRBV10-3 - CAIRDSFNYGYTF TGTGCCATCAGGGACAGTTTTAACTATGGCTACACCTTC
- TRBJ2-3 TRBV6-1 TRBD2 CASSDAGADTQYF TGTGCCAGCAGTGACGCGGGGGCAGATACGCAGTATTTT